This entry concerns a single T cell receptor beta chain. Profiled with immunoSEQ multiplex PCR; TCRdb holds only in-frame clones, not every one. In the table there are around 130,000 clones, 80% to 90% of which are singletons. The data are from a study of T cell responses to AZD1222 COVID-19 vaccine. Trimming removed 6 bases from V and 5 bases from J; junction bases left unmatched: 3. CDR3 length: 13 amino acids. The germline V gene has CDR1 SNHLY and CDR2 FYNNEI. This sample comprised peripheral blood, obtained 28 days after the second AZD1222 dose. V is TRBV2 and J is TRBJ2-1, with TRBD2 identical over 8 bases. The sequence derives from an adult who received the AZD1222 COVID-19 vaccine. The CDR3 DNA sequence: TGTGCCAGCAGCGTGACTAGCGACAATGAGCAGTTCTTC. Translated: CASSVTSDNEQFF.